This T cell receptor beta chain was captured by sequencing in a study of OX40 agonist ivuxolimab in advanced cancers. About this clone itself: What it binds is not known.

Findings and limits, study-wide: Averaged across samples, CD8+ T cells carried more expanded clones than CD4+ did.

Between the trimmed V and J ends, which lost 3 bases and 2 bases, there was a span of 10 bases. The CDR3 has 14 residues. CDR1 is MNHNS and CDR2 is SASEGT in the germline V gene. The method was immunoSEQ multiplex PCR; TCRdb's version includes in-frame clones alone and lacks a portion of them. Of fewer than 85,000 clones in the sample, roughly 84% were seen once. This sequence was found in an adult with an advanced solid tumor such as melanoma, head and neck, liver or kidney cancer. The input for sequencing was CD4+ or CD8+ T cells sorted from blood, taken in a trial of the OX40 agonist ivuxolimab. The chain joins TRBV6-1 to TRBJ1-2; no firm D call. DNA of the CDR3: TGTGCCAGCAGTGAGGGAGGGTGGAACTATGGCTACACCTTC. This sequence encodes CASSEGGWNYGYTF.